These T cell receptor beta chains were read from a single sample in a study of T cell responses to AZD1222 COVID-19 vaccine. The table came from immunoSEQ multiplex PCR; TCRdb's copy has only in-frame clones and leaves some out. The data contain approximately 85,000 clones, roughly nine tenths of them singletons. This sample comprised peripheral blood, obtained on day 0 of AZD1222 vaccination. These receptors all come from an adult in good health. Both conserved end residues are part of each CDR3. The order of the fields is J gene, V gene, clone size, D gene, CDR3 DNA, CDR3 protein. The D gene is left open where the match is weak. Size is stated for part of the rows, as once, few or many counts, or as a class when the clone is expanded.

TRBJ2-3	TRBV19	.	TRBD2	TGTGCCAGTAGGGGCGGGAGGACCACAGATACGCAGTATTTT	CASRGGRTTDTQYF
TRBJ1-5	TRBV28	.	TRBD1	TGTGCCAGCAGTTTACACGGACAGGGGGGCCAGCCCCAGCATTTT	CASSLHGQGGQPQHF
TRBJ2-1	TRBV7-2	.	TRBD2	TGTGCCAGCAGCCCCCGGTTAGCGGGAGGGTCCTACAATGAGCAGTTCTTC	CASSPRLAGGSYNEQFF
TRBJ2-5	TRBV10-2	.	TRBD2	TGCGCCAGCACCGCGGGAGTGGGAGAGACCCAGTACTTC	CASTAGVGETQYF
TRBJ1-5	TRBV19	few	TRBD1	TGTGCCAGTAGTATTGACAGGGGGCACAATCAGCCCCAGCATTTT	CASSIDRGHNQPQHF
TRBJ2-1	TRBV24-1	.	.	TGTGCCACCAGTGACCCTAGGACGGGGAGCTCCTACAATGAGCAGTTCTTC	CATSDPRTGSSYNEQFF
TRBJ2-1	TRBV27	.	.	TGTGCCAGCGCGAGGTCCTACAATGAGCAGTTCTTC	CASARSYNEQFF
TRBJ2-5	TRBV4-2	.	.	TGTGCCAGCAGCCAAGTAGACTACCAAGAGACCCAGTACTTC	CASSQVDYQETQYF
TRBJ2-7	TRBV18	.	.	TGTGCCAGCTCACCACCGAATACAGGGAGCTCCTACGAGCAGTACTTC	CASSPPNTGSSYEQYF
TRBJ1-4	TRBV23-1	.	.	TGCGCCAGCAGTGGATACAGGGTCCCATCTAATGAAAAACTGTTTTTT	CASSGYRVPSNEKLFF
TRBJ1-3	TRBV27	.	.	TGTGCCAGCAGTCCACGACCCCTCGGGGGAAACACCATATATTTT	CASSPRPLGGNTIYF
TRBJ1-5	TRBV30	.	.	TGTGCCTGGAGCAGTCAGACCATGAATCAGCCCCAGCATTTT	CAWSSQTMNQPQHF
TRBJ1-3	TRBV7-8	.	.	TGTGCCAGCAGCTTAGGGGGGTGGTACTCTGGAAACACCATATATTTT	CASSLGGWYSGNTIYF
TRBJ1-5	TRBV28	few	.	TGTGCCAGCAGTCGATTGGGGGGGGTCCAGCCCCAGCATTTT	CASSRLGGVQPQHF
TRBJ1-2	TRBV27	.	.	TGTGCCAGCAGGACGAGAAACTATGGCTACACCTTC	CASRTRNYGYTF
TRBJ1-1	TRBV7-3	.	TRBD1	TGTGCCAGCAGCGTCCAGGGGGGGACTGAAGCTTTCTTT	CASSVQGGTEAFF
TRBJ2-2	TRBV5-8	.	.	TGTGCCAGCAGCTTGAGGGGGAAAACAACCGGGGAGCTGTTTTTT	CASSLRGKTTGELFF
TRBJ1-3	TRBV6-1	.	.	TGTGCCAGCAGTGACCCCCCTGGTGGAAACACCATATATTTT	CASSDPPGGNTIYF
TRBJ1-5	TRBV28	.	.	TGTGCCAGCAAGAGACTATCCCCTTTAAATCAGCCCCAGCATTTT	CASKRLSPLNQPQHF
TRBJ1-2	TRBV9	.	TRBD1	TGTGCCAGCAGCGGAGGGACAGCCATAAAATCTAACTATGGCTACACCTTC	CASSGGTAIKSNYGYTF
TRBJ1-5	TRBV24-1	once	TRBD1	TGTGCCACCAGTGGCCGAACAGGGGGCAATCAGCCCCAGCATTTT	CATSGRTGGNQPQHF
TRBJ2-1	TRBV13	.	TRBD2	TGTGCCAGCAGCCCCCGACTAGCGGGAAGGGGGGGCAATGAGCAGTTCTTC	CASSPRLAGRGGNEQFF
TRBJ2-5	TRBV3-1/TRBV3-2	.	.	TGTGCCAGCAGCCAGGTACAGGGATCGGAGACCCAGTACTTC	CASSQVQGSETQYF
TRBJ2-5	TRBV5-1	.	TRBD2	TGCGCCAGCAGCCCGGGGACTAGCGGTATACAAGAGACCCAGTACTTC	CASSPGTSGIQETQYF
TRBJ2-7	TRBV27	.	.	TGTGCCAGCAGTTTCCACGAAGAGTACGCCGAGCAGTACTTC	CASSFHEEYAEQYF
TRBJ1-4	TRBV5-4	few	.	TGTGCCAGCAGCTACTCGGGGGCCAATGAAAAACTGTTTTTT	CASSYSGANEKLFF
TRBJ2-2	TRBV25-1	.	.	TGTGCCAGCAGTGAAGGGTTGAGCTTGAGGGACACCGGGGAGCTGTTTTTT	CASSEGLSLRDTGELFF
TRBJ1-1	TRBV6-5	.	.	TGTGCCAGCAACCCCCCGGGGGGCACTGAAGCTTTCTTT	CASNPPGGTEAFF
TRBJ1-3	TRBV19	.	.	TGTGCCAGTAGTATGGGCGGCGGAGCTGGAAACACCATATATTTT	CASSMGGGAGNTIYF
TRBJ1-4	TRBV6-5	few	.	TGTGCCAGCAGTCACACAGGGAATGAAAAACTGTTTTTT	CASSHTGNEKLFF
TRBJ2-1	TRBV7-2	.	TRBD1	TGTGCCAGCAGCTTAGAGGGGGCAGCTAACTCCTACAATGAGCAGTTCTTC	CASSLEGAANSYNEQFF
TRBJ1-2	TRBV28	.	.	TGTGCCGGCAGTGACCGGAGTTCTTATGGCTACACCTTC	CAGSDRSSYGYTF
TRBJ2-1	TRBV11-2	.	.	TGTGCCAGCAGTCAAAAAAGAGGGGGAGGGTCGGTTCATGAGCAGTTCTTC	CASSQKRGGGSVHEQFF
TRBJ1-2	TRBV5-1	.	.	TGCGCCAGCAGCTTGGACGGGGGCACAGGCTACACCTTC	CASSLDGGTGYTF
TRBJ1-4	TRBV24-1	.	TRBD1	TGTGCCACCCAGGGGACAGGGACGGGTGAAAAACTGTTTTTT	CATQGTGTGEKLFF
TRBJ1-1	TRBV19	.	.	TGTGCCAGTAGGGAACAGGGCTCGGGGACTGAAGCTTTCTTT	CASREQGSGTEAFF
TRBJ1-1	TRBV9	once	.	TGTGCCAGCAGCATCGGGGCAGGGAACACTGAAGCTTTCTTT	CASSIGAGNTEAFF
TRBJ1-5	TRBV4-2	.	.	TGTGCCAGCAGCCAAGAGGCGGGGGGGTTCGAGCCCCAGCATTTT	CASSQEAGGFEPQHF
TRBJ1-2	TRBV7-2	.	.	TGTGCCAGCAGCTTAAAGTCCGGGACACGGGACTATGGCTACACCTTC	CASSLKSGTRDYGYTF
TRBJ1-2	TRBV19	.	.	TGTGCCAGTAGTCTATCCTCAGGGATGGGGAACTATGGCTACACCTTC	CASSLSSGMGNYGYTF
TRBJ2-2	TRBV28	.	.	TGTGCCAGCAGTTCGACAAACCTCGGGGAGCTGTTTTTT	CASSSTNLGELFF
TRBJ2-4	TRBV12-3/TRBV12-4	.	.	TGTGCCAGCGGGGCTGGGCAAAACATTCAGTACTTC	CASGAGQNIQYF
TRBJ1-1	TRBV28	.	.	TGTGCCAGCGGCCGAGTATTTACTGAAGCTTTCTTT	CASGRVFTEAFF
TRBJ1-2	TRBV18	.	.	TGTGCCAGCTCGAAAAACTCTAACTATGGCTACACCTTC	CASSKNSNYGYTF
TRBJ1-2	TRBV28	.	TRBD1	TGTGCCAGCAGCCCCCGGACAGGGGGCCACTATGGCTACACCTTC	CASSPRTGGHYGYTF